The present T cell receptor (beta chain) was sequenced within a study of blood T cell repertoires in COVID-19. Study in general: Samples representing acute and convalescent COVID-19 were sourced from the United States, Italy and Spain. Sample material is recorded as cDNA or gDNA derived from T cells, B-cell-depleted T cells, or PBMCs.

Participant reports of clinical history set cohort assignment. The CDR3 length is 15 residues. V dropped 5 bases and J dropped 0 bases, with 14 bases sitting between them. Germline values: CDR1 MNHEY, CDR2 SMNVEV (reference sequence). Original analysis: Amplification of reference gene primers provided the estimated nucleated cell counts. Libraries were prepared by immunoSEQ multiplex PCR; TCRdb keeps only in-frame clonotypes and omits some of them. The DNA was the basis for D and trimming; V, J and clone size are from that table. The table includes a few hundred thousand clones, around 90% detected once.

The specimen sequenced was PBMCs or T cells enriched from blood (not recorded which). This chain connects TRBV27 to TRBJ2-7, with D maybe TRBD2 (6 bases). This receptor was taken from a man in his late teens or twenties with acute COVID-19. This CDR3 reads CASSRSAGSSYEQYF. As DNA, the CDR3 is TGTGCCAGCAGTCGTTCGGCGGGGAGCTCCTACGAGCAGTACTTC.